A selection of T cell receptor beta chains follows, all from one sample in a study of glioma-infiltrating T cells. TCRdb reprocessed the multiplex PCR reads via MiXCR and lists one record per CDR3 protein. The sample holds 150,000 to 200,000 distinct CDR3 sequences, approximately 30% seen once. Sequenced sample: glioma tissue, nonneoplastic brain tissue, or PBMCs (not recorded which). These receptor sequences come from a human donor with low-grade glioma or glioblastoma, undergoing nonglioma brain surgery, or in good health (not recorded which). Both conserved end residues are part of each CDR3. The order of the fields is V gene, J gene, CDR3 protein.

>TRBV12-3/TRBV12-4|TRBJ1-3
CASSLWQSSSGNTIYF
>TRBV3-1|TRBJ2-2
CASSQGPTTAGELFF
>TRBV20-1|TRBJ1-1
CSARAGNTEAFF
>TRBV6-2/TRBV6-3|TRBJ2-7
CASNDLTRGLYEQYF
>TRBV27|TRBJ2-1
CASSHLLAGGPGEQFF
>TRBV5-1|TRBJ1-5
CASSRAGGAGQPQHF
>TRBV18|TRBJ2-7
CASSQASPEQYF
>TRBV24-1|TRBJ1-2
CATSEGSGGAYGYTF
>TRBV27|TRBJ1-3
CASRPGQGNTIYF
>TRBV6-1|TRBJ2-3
CASSEAITDTQYF
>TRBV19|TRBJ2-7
CASNPGPNYEQYF
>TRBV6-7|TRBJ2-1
CASSRRDRGLPRDNEQFF
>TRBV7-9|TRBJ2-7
CASSLVSSGRYEQYF
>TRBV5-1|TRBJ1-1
CASSLGRGAPRTEAFF
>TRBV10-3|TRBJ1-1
CAICRDRYTEAFF
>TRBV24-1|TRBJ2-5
CATSDGQGAWETQYF
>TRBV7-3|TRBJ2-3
CASSLGTSEDTQYF
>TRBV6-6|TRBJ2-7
CASSYSRIAGGTYEQYF
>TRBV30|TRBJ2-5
CAWRQVGQETQYF
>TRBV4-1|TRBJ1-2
CASSSMLLAVGSRDGYTF
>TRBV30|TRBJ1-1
CAWDRRMNTEAFF
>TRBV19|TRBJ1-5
CASSRTGQPAYSNQPQHF
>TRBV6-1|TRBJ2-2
CASSYEDLLTGELFF
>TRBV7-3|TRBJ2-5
CASSPGRKSFGGLAYERQETQYF
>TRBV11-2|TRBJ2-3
CASSFAGGETDTQYF
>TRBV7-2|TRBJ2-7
CASSLRYEQYF
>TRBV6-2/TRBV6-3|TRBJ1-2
CASSYFTGVGGYTF
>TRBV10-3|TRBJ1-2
CAISQGAYGYTF
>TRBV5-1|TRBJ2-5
CASSLDRVETQYF
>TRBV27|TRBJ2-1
CASSLLGNNEQFF
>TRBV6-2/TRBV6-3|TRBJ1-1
CASRTGGPEAFF
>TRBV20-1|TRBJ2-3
CSPNSGNTDTQYF
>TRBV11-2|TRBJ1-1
CATAGGTLNTEAFF
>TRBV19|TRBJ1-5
CASSTPRGRDQPQHF
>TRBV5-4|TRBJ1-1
CASSFGGNLVSLDTEAFF
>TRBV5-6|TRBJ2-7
CASSSGQGLYEQYF
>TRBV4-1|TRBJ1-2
CASSQAGQGAYGYTF
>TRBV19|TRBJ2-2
CASSIQPNTGELFF
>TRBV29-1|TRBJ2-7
CSAMGLAGGTYEQYF
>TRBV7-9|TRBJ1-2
CASSLGGTFPLGGYTF
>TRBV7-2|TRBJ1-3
CASSLVPGQLYSGNTIYF
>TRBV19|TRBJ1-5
CASRRPGQTRNQPQHF
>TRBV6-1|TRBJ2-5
CASSRTVQETQYF
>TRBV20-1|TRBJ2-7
CSARVPGGTHEQYF
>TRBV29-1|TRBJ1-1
CSVEGQAGMNTEAFF
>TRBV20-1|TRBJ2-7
CSANRQTSYEQYF
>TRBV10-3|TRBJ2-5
CAIGLSRGTQYF
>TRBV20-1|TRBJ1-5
CSARVGTGENQPQHF
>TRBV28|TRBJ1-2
CASSSAYDAGIRYGYTF
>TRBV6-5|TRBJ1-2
CASSYSNQGGGYTF
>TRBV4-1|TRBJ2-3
CASSQTAADTQYF